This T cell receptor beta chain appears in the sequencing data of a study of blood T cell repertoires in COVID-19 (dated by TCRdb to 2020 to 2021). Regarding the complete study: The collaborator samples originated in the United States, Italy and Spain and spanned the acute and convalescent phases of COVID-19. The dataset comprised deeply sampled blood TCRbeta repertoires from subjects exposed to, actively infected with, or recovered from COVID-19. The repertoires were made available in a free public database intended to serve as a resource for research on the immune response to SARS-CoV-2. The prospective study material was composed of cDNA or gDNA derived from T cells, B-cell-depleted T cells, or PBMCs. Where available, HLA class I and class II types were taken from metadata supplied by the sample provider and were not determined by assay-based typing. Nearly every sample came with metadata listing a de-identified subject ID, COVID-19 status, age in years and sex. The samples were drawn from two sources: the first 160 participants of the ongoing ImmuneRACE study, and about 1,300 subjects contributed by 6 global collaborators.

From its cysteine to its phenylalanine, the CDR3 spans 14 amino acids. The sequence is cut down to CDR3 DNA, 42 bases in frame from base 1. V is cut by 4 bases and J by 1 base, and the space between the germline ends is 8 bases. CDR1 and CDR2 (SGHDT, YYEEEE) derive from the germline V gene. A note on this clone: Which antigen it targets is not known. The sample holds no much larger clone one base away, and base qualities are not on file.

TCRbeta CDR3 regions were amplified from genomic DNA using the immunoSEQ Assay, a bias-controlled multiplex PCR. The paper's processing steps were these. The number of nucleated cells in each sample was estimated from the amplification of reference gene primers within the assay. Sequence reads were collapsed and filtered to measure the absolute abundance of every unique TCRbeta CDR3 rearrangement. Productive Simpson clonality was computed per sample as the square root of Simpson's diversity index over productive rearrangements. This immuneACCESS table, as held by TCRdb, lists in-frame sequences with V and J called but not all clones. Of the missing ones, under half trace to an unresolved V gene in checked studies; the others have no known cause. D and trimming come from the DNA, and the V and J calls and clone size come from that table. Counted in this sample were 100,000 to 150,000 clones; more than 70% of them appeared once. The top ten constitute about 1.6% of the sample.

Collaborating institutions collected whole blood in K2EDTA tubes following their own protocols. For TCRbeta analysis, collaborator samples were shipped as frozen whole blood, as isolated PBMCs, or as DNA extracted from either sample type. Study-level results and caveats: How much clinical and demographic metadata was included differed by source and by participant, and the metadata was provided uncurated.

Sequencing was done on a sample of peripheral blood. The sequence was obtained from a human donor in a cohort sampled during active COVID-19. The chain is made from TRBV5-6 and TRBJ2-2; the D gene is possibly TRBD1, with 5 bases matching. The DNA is TGTGCCAGCAGCCCGACAGAGAACACCGGGGAGCTGTTTTTT. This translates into CASSPTENTGELFF.